Each of the 18 T cell receptor beta chains below was sequenced from the same sample in a study of CD8+CD57+ T cells in acquired aplastic anemia. Previously, flow cytometry had revealed CD8+CD57+ cell expansion in the patients chosen for sequencing. CDR3 and TCR beta VDJ profiling relied on genomic DNA as the template. TCRdb redid the calling of the reads with MiXCR, one entry per CDR3 protein. In the table there are about 98,000 distinct CDR3 sequences, 65% to 70% of which are singletons. The source material was sorted CD4+, CD8+, or CD8+CD57+ T cells (not recorded which) from PBMCs. These receptors were obtained from a human donor with aplastic anemia.

The CDR3 loop reads CSIRGGLVNEQFF. The CDR3 DNA reads TGCAGTATACGGGGGGGCCTGGTCAATGAGCAGTTCTTC. The chain has TRBV20-1 and TRBJ2-1; 8 bases align to TRBD2. CDR1 is DFQATT and CDR2 is SNEGSKA in the germline V gene (reference sequence). This CDR3 contains 13 residues. Losses at the gene ends were 8 bases for V and 6 bases for J; bases not matched to a gene: 9.

This clonotype was detected once. The CDR3 protein is CASSPEDRAIANYGYTF. The CDR3 DNA follows: TGCGCCAGCAGCCCCGAGGACAGGGCGATAGCTAACTATGGCTACACCTTC. The chain has TRBV4-3 and TRBJ1-2; TRBD1 matches at 8 bases. Germline CDR1 LGHNA, CDR2 YSLEER. The CDR3 length is 17 residues. The J segment lost 0 bases and the V segment lost 4 bases, leaving 10 bases of the junction unmatched.

V and J are TRBV7-8 and TRBJ2-3; either TRBD1 or TRBD2 may supply D (5 bases each). CDR1 and CDR2 (germline): SGHVS, FQNEAQ. V was clipped by 5 bases and J by 4 bases, with 19 bases between them. The CDR3 has 16 amino acids. CDR3 amino acids: CASSRIGDHDADTQYF. The CDR3 nucleotides read TGTGCCAGCAGCCGTATCGGGGACCATGATGCAGATACGCAGTATTTT.

This clonotype occurred many times. The rearrangement uses TRBV25-1 and TRBJ1-2, with D unclear. The ends were cut back, 4 bases at V and 6 bases at J, with 12 bases in the middle. Germline values: CDR1 MGHDK, CDR2 SYGVNS. This CDR3 spans 13 amino acids. The CDR3 protein is CASSVDAIDGYTF. The CDR3 region has the DNA TGTGCCAGCAGTGTTGACGCGATCGATGGCTACACCTTC.

The V call is TRBV19, the J call TRBJ1-5; TRBD1 aligns across 7 bases. CDR3 length: 15 residues. CDR1 is LNHDA and CDR2 is SQIVND in the germline V gene (reference sequence). With 6 bases clipped from V and 4 bases from J, the junction kept 9 bases outside the gene matches. The CDR3 loop is CASRKTGVLNQPQHF. The CDR3 DNA reads TGTGCCAGTAGGAAAACAGGGGTGTTAAATCAGCCCCAGCATTTT.

The rearrangement joins TRBV20-1 to TRBJ2-7; a possible D gene is TRBD2 (6 bases). V dropped 4 bases and J dropped 3 bases, with 13 bases sitting between them. CDR1 is DFQATT, CDR2 SNEGSKA, per germline (reference sequence). The CDR3 totals 13 residues. The CDR3 is CSATGRVGYEQYF. The DNA of the CDR3 is TGCAGTGCTACCGGGAGAGTCGGCTACGAGCAGTACTTC.

The genes are TRBV12-3 or TRBV12-4 and TRBJ2-7; weak D call: TRBD1 (5 bases). The CDR3 contains 14 residues. V was cut by 3 bases and J by 4 bases, with 13 bases left in between. CDR3 sequence (DNA): TGTGCCAGCAGTTTGCGACAGCCCGGTTACGAGCAGTACTTC. This encodes CASSLRQPGYEQYF.

V and J are TRBV2 and TRBJ1-6; D remains ambiguous. Germline lookup yields CDR1 SNHLY and CDR2 FYNNEI. V was clipped by 3 bases and J by 13 bases, with 16 bases between them. The CDR3 covers 14 residues. This chain's CDR3 is CASSESPSALPLHF. As DNA, the CDR3 is TGTGCCAGCAGTGAGTCTCCCAGTGCGCTTCCCCTCCACTTT.

Turning to this clonotype: At one of its ends the junction is not consistent with the germline gene, which may arise from a read error. The rearrangement links TRBV2 to TRBJ2-3, with D tentatively TRBD2 (6 bases). Germline-derived CDR1 and CDR2 are SNHLY and FYNNEI. The CDR3 consists of 14 residues. The CDR3 loop reads CASSGLTSTGTQYF. The CDR3 DNA reads TGTGCCAGCAGTGGACTCACTAGCACAGGTACGCAGTATTTT.

The V and J genes are TRBV9 and TRBJ1-1, with a tentative D call TRBD1 (5 bases). Deletions cut 0 bases from V and 4 bases from J, with 10 bases between. Germline CDR1 and CDR2: SGDLS and YYNGEE. This CDR3 spans 14 amino acids. CDR3: CASSVVSGGTEAFF. DNA for the CDR3: TGTGCCAGCAGCGTAGTATCTGGGGGCACTGAAGCTTTCTTT.

The table lists this clonotype with a few counts. This chain joins TRBV2 and TRBJ1-6, with D maybe TRBD1 (5 bases). Germline loops: CDR1 SNHLY, CDR2 FYNNEI. Trimming removed 7 bases from V and 5 bases from J, with 12 bases in between. The CDR3 has 14 residues. CDR3 sequence: CASTRQGDNSPLHF. DNA for the CDR3: TGTGCCAGCACTAGGCAGGGTGATAATTCACCCCTCCACTTT.

The chain joins TRBV15 to TRBJ1-6; perhaps TRBD1 as D (5 bases). The germline gives CDR1 LNHNV, CDR2 YYDKDF (reference sequence). The CDR3 runs 16 residues. V was pared by 7 bases and J by 7 bases, with 20 bases between. CDR3 sequence (DNA): TGTGCCACCATTCCCTTGGGAAACCGGGGGAATTCACCCCTCCACTTT. Its protein product is CATIPLGNRGNSPLHF.

V usage is TRBV29-1 and J usage is TRBJ2-1, with 7 bases that match TRBD1. Trimming cost V 7 bases and J 2 bases; bases outside gene matches: 8. In germline, CDR1 is SQVTM, CDR2 ANQGSEA. The CDR3 consists of 14 residues. The CDR3 loop is CSATRTGAYNEQFF. The CDR3 DNA sequence: TGCAGCGCAACACGGACAGGAGCCTACAATGAGCAGTTCTTC.

This chain joins TRBV10-3 and TRBJ2-1; 9 nucleotides agree with TRBD1. Germline values: CDR1 ENHRY, CDR2 SYGVKD. CDR3 length equals 13 residues. After removal of 9 bases from V and 7 bases from J, the junction contained 7 bases not matched to a gene. The CDR3 sequence is CAIRTGAVNEQFF. The DNA for the CDR3 is TGTGCCATTCGGACAGGGGCGGTAAATGAGCAGTTCTTC.

This clonotype was seen a handful of times. The chain carries TRBV15 and TRBJ2-7; 10 bases are shared with TRBD1. Germline CDR1 reads LNHNV; CDR2 reads YYDKDF (reference sequence). The CDR3 covers 14 residues. V trimming: 1 base; J trimming: 5 bases; junction bases outside the gene matches: 2. The CDR3 protein is CATSRGGQGNEQYF. The CDR3 nucleotides are TGTGCCACCAGCAGAGGGGGACAGGGGAACGAGCAGTACTTC.

This clonotype was recorded a few times. The V call is TRBV2, the J call TRBJ2-3, with TRBD2 identical over 12 bases. Germline V gives CDR1 SNHLY, CDR2 FYNNEI. Trimming cost V 8 bases and J 2 bases; bases outside gene matches: 8. CDR3 length equals 16 residues. The CDR3 reads CASSALAGGNTDTQYF. The CDR3, as DNA: TGTGCCAGCTCCGCTCTAGCGGGAGGGAACACAGATACGCAGTATTTT.

This rearrangement joins TRBV19 to TRBJ1-2; a weak D match, TRBD1 (6 bases). Germline values: CDR1 LNHDA, CDR2 SQIVND (reference sequence). This CDR3 region has 16 residues. Trimming took 0 bases from V and 5 from J, leaving 16 bases between them. CDR3 residues: CASSIEWTVTGYGYTF. The DNA for the CDR3 is TGTGCCAGTAGTATAGAATGGACAGTTACAGGATATGGCTACACCTTC.

The gene calls are TRBV20-1 and TRBJ1-2, with D possibly matching TRBD1 (6 bases). With 5 bases removed from V and 1 base from J, the gap between germline ends came to 14 bases. From germline, CDR1 is DFQATT and CDR2 SNEGSKA (reference sequence). The CDR3 contains 14 residues. DNA of the CDR3: TGCAGTGCTGACATGACAGGAATTAACTATGGCTACACCTTC. Protein sequence: CSADMTGINYGYTF.